This T cell receptor (beta chain) is drawn from a study of cytomegalovirus exposure and HLA in healthy donors. General study findings and limits: High sensitivity and specificity were reportedly achieved when the classifier diagnosed cytomegalovirus status. In vitro work confirmed that a few CMV-associated chains recognize CMV antigens. In a later analysis, TCR beta V- and J-gene trimming was associated with a missense DCLRE1C variant.

Germline V gene data show CDR1 as LGHNA and CDR2 as YNFKEQ. V shed 1 base, J shed 6 bases, and the junction held 2 bases outside the gene matches. The CDR3 totals 15 residues. In the case of this clone: Antigen specificity is unknown.

PCR involved 60 Vbeta and 13 Jbeta primers. As originally analysed: Later analysis identified tens of millions of unique TCR beta chains, about 11 million shared. Measured with immunoSEQ multiplex PCR; TCRdb has only the in-frame clones, and not every one. The DNA gave D and trimming, while V, J and clone size come from that table. The table lists over 200,000 clones, 82% of them singletons. Sequencing was performed on PBMCs. This TCR came from a woman between 40 and 55 years old in good health and CMV-seropositive. J is TRBJ2-3 and V is TRBV4-2; 12 positions match TRBD2. The DNA for the CDR3 is TGTGCCAGCAGCCAAGCTAGCGGGGGGGCGGATACGCAGTATTTT. It encodes CASSQASGGADTQYF.